One sample yielded the 23 T cell receptor beta chains listed below, sequenced in a study of blood T cell repertoires in COVID-19. Sequenced by immunoSEQ multiplex PCR; TCRdb stores in-frame clones only, minus some. Here the sample spans a few hundred thousand clones, 88% being singletons. The material sequenced was peripheral blood. All receptors come from a woman aged 40-49 years who had recovered from COVID-19.

The chain recombines TRBV5-4 with TRBJ2-7, with 13 bases lining up with TRBD2. There are 18 residues in the CDR3. V was pared by 1 base and J by 4 bases, with 11 bases of the junction left unmatched. Germline assignment: CDR1 SGHNT and CDR2 YYREEE (reference sequence). CDR3 in DNA: TGTGCCAGCAGCTTGTGGGGGGGGACTAGCGGGATGGGTTACGAGCAGTACTTC. It yields the protein CASSLWGGTSGMGYEQYF.

The rearrangement uses TRBV19 and TRBJ2-3; D is unresolved. This CDR3 region has 14 residues. The V end was cut by 4 bases, the J end by 2 bases, with 10 bases between. CDR1 and CDR2 from the germline V gene are LNHDA and SQIVND (reference sequence). The CDR3 reads CASSTTNPTDTQYF. The CDR3 DNA reads TGTGCCAGTAGTACCACAAACCCCACAGATACGCAGTATTTT.

V gene TRBV5-1 combines with J gene TRBJ2-5; 7 bases are shared with TRBD2. V lost 0 bases, J lost 5 bases, and 4 bases stayed unmatched. The CDR3 is 14 residues long. Germline-derived CDR1 and CDR2 are SGHRS and YFSETQ. The CDR3 sequence is CASSLGVGGETQYF. The CDR3 nucleotides are TGCGCCAGCAGCTTGGGTGTGGGAGGGGAGACCCAGTACTTC.

This sequence joins TRBV29-1 and TRBJ2-7, with 7 nucleotides matching TRBD1. The germline CDR1 and CDR2 sequences are SQVTM and ANQGSEA. This CDR3 is 16 amino acids long. J gave up 4 bases and V 1 base, and 13 bases lay outside the gene matches. The DNA of the CDR3 is TGCAGCGTTGAAGTTTATAAGGGGGCATTCCAATACGAGCAGTACTTC. Protein: CSVEVYKGAFQYEQYF.

V and J are TRBV5-5 and TRBJ1-2; 9 bases are a match to TRBD1. CDR3 length: 15 residues. The germline CDR1 and CDR2 sequences are SGHKS and YYEKEE (reference sequence). With 0 bases clipped from V and 4 bases from J, the junction kept 4 bases outside the gene matches. This CDR3 is CASSLEGQGGYGYTF. The CDR3 DNA follows: TGTGCCAGCAGCTTGGAGGGACAGGGCGGCTATGGCTACACCTTC.

This sequence joins TRBV9 and TRBJ2-2; the match to TRBD2 covers 12 bases. V was pared by 7 bases and J by 3 bases, with 4 bases of the junction left unmatched. CDR3 length equals 15 residues. Per germline, CDR1 SGDLS and CDR2 YYNGEE. The CDR3 region has the DNA TGTGCCAGCCAGACTAGCGGGAGTTACACCGGGGAGCTGTTTTTT. Residues: CASQTSGSYTGELFF.

This chain connects TRBV19 to TRBJ1-2, with D possibly TRBD1 on 5 matching bases. Trimming took off 0 bases at V and 8 bases at J, with 22 bases between the two ends. Per the germline V gene, CDR1 is LNHDA and CDR2 is SQIVND (reference sequence). The CDR3 runs 17 residues. This CDR3 reads CASSIDAPPRQGQGYTF. The CDR3 DNA reads TGTGCCAGTAGTATAGATGCGCCCCCGCGGCAGGGTCAAGGCTACACCTTC.

This clone was seen only a few times. V is TRBV9 and J is TRBJ2-7; perhaps TRBD1 as D (6 bases). This CDR3 has 16 amino acids. Germline CDR1 reads SGDLS; CDR2 reads YYNGEE. The germline V and J ends were trimmed by 3 bases and 0 bases, with 16 bases remaining between them. The CDR3 sequence is CASSAKTGTSSYEQYF. The CDR3 region has the DNA TGTGCCAGCAGCGCGAAAACAGGGACCAGCTCCTACGAGCAGTACTTC.

The V gene is TRBV18, the J gene TRBJ1-3, with TRBD1 matching 9 bases. The germline V gene has CDR1 KGHSH and CDR2 LQKENI. After removal of 10 bases from V and 2 bases from J, the junction contained 3 bases not matched to a gene. The CDR3 is made up of 13 amino acids. The chain's CDR3 is CATDRGAGNTIYF. The CDR3, as DNA: TGTGCCACGGACAGGGGTGCTGGAAACACCATATATTTT. The whole variable domain, filled in from reference TRBV18 and TRBJ1-3, reads NAGVMQNPRHLVRRRGQEARLRCSPMKGHSHVYWYRQLPEEGLKFMVYLQKENIIDESGMPKERFSAEFPKEGPSILRIQQVVRGDSAAYFCATDRGAGNTIYFGEGSWLTVV.

The chain recombines TRBV14 with TRBJ2-3, with D unclear. Germline V CDR1 and CDR2: SGHDN, FVKESK. Trimming stripped 4 bases from V and 0 bases from J, with 11 bases between. The CDR3 covers 15 residues. The CDR3 protein is CASSPLPLSTDTQYF. CDR3 sequence (DNA): TGTGCCAGCAGCCCCCTCCCACTAAGCACAGATACGCAGTATTTT.

This sequence joins TRBV5-1 and TRBJ2-7, with 7 bases matching TRBD2. Trimming took 0 bases from V and 7 from J; bases not matched to a gene: 4. CDR1 is SGHRS and CDR2 is YFSETQ in the germline V gene. This CDR3 is 13 amino acids long. CDR3 nucleotide sequence: TGCGCCAGCAGCTTGGGCCCCGGGGGGGAGCAGTACTTC. It encodes CASSLGPGGEQYF.

The chain carries TRBV30 and TRBJ1-5, with D possibly matching TRBD1 (5 bases). The germline gives CDR1 GTSNPN, CDR2 SVGIG (reference sequence). This CDR3 spans 11 amino acids. The ends were cut back, 4 bases at V and 9 bases at J, with 10 bases in the middle. The CDR3 region has the DNA TGTGCCTGGACGGCCGGGGGGCCCCAGCATTTT. Its protein is CAWTAGGPQHF.

J is TRBJ2-7 and V is TRBV9; 8 nucleotides agree with TRBD1. Germline V gene lookup returns CDR1 SGDLS and CDR2 YYNGEE. This CDR3 has 14 amino acids. Trimming removed 3 bases from V and 4 bases from J; junction bases left unmatched: 6. The CDR3 DNA is TGTGCCAGCAGCGCCGACAGGGGCGCATACGAGCAGTACTTC. Protein product: CASSADRGAYEQYF. The full variable domain, with the rest looked up from reference TRBV9 and TRBJ2-7, is DSGVTQTPKHLITATGQRVTLRCSPRSGDLSVYWYQQSLDQGLQFLIQYYNGEERAKGNILERFSAQQFPDLHSELNLSSLELGDSALYFCASSADRGAYEQYFGPGTRLTVT.

The chain carries TRBV24-1 and TRBJ1-2, with TRBD1 as a possible D gene (6 bases). V gave up 5 bases and J gave up 2 bases, with 14 bases separating them. CDR3 size: 15 residues. Germline CDR1 reads KGHDR; CDR2 reads SFDVKD. The CDR3 protein is CATSAPGGANYGYTF. The CDR3 DNA reads as TGTGCCACCAGTGCCCCCGGGGGGGCAAACTATGGCTACACCTTC.

The genes are TRBV5-1 and TRBJ2-1; 11 bases match TRBD2. The CDR3 runs 15 residues. The ends lost 6 bases at V and 8 bases at J; junction bases unmatched: 10. CDR1 and CDR2 (germline): SGHRS, YFSETQ. The CDR3 region has the DNA TGCGCCAGCACCCCGACTAGCGGGATCGTCTATGAGCAGTTCTTC. Translating it yields CASTPTSGIVYEQFF. The variable domain in full, with the rest retrieved from reference TRBV5-1 and TRBJ2-1, is KAGVTQTPRYLIKTRGQQVTLSCSPISGHRSVSWYQQTPGQGLQFLFEYFSETQRNKGNFPGRFSGRQFSNSRSEMNVSTLELGDSALYLCASTPTSGIVYEQFFGPGTRLTVL.

The V gene is TRBV30, the J gene TRBJ1-3; 7 bases match TRBD1. Germline CDR1 is GTSNPN and CDR2 is SVGIG (reference sequence). V trimming: 4 bases; J trimming: 0 bases; junction bases outside the gene matches: 6. The CDR3 runs to 15 residues. The CDR3 reads CAWNPDRASGNTIYF. The CDR3 region has the DNA TGTGCCTGGAACCCCGACAGGGCCTCTGGAAACACCATATATTTT.

V is TRBV6-5 and J is TRBJ1-2; 8 nucleotides match TRBD1. Germline V gene data show CDR1 as MNHEY and CDR2 as SVGAGI. The CDR3 is 16 residues long. The V gene end was trimmed by 1 base and the J gene end by 4 bases; junction bases not matched to a gene: 8. CDR3: CASSYYSLGQVYGYTF. The CDR3, as DNA: TGTGCCAGCAGTTACTACTCTCTGGGACAGGTCTATGGCTACACCTTC.

This clone was seen a single time. The rearrangement joins TRBV5-1 to TRBJ2-1; TRBD2 matches 15 bases. The CDR3 is made up of 17 amino acids. The junction had 10 bases not matched to a gene; V was cut back by 4 bases and J by 8 bases. Germline V gene sequence: CDR1 SGHRS, CDR2 YFSETQ. Here the CDR3 reads CASSRRGTSGRRDEQFF. DNA for the CDR3: TGCGCCAGCAGCCGCCGCGGGACTAGCGGGAGGCGGGATGAGCAGTTCTTC.

The V call is TRBV5-6, the J call TRBJ1-3; D is unresolved. Deletions cut 0 bases from V and 1 base from J, with 8 bases between. The CDR3 covers 15 residues. CDR1 SGHDT and CDR2 YYEEEE come from the germline V gene. The CDR3 spells CASSLDGVSGNTIYF. The DNA of the CDR3 is TGTGCCAGCAGCTTGGACGGGGTGTCTGGAAACACCATATATTTT.

V usage is TRBV7-3 and J usage is TRBJ2-2, with TRBD1 matching 7 bases. The CDR3 spans 17 residues. The germline gives CDR1 SGHTA, CDR2 FQGTGA. The V gene end was trimmed by 3 bases and the J gene end by 0 bases; junction bases not matched to a gene: 7. CDR3 sequence: CASSFVGQATNTGELFF. Written as DNA, the CDR3 is TGTGCCAGCAGCTTTGTAGGACAGGCCACGAACACCGGGGAGCTGTTTTTT.

The table lists this clone with a count of one. This chain uses TRBV3-1 (or the pseudogene TRBV3-2) with TRBJ2-1; maybe TRBD1 (6 bases). Germline loops: CDR1 LGHDT, CDR2 YNNKEL (reference sequence). The CDR3 totals 12 residues. The V and J ends lost 5 bases and 9 bases respectively, with 11 bases between them. The CDR3 sequence is CASSYPRGEQFF. The CDR3, as DNA: TGTGCCAGCAGCTACCCCAGGGGTGAGCAGTTCTTC.

The chain carries TRBV20-1 and TRBJ2-5; the D gene is possibly TRBD2 (7 bases). The V end lost 3 bases, the J end lost 5 bases, and 16 bases lay between the germline ends. Looked up from germline, CDR1 is DFQATT and CDR2 is SNEGSKA (reference sequence). The CDR3 is made up of 14 amino acids. Here the CDR3 reads CSASSGGRGETQYF. The CDR3 coding sequence is TGCAGTGCTAGTTCCGGGGGGCGAGGGGAGACCCAGTACTTC.

The V gene is TRBV19, the J gene TRBJ1-1, with D possibly being TRBD1 (5 bases). CDR1 LNHDA and CDR2 SQIVND come from the germline V gene (reference sequence). The CDR3 runs 13 residues. V dropped 7 bases and J dropped 7 bases, with 16 bases sitting between them. In nucleotides, the CDR3 is TGTGCCAGTACCGACAGAGTGTTCGGTGAAGCTTTCTTT. The encoded protein is CASTDRVFGEAFF.